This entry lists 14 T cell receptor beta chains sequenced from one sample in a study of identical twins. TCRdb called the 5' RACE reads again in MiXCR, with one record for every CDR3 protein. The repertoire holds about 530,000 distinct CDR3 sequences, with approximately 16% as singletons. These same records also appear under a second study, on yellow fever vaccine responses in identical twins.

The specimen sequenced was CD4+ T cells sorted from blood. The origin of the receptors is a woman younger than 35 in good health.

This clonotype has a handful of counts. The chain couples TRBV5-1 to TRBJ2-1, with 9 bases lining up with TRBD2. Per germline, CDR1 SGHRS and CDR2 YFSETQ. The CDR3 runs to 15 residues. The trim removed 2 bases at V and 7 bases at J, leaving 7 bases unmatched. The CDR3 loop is CASSLSSGVGNEQFF. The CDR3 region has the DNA TGCGCCAGCAGCTTATCTAGCGGGGTTGGTAATGAGCAGTTCTTC.

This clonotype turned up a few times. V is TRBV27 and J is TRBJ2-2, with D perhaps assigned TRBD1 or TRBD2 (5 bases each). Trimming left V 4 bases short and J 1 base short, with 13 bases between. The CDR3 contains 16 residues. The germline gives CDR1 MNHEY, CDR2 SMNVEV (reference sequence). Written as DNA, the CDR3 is TGTGCCAGCAGTTATGGTGGGGGTGGGAACACCGGGGAGCTGTTTTTT. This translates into CASSYGGGGNTGELFF.

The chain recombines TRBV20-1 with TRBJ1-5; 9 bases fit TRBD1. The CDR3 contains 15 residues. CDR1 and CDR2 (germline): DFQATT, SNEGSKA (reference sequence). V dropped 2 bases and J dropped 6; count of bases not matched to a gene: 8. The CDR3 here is CSARPGQGTFQPQHF. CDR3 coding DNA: TGCAGTGCTAGACCCGGACAGGGGACCTTTCAGCCCCAGCATTTT.

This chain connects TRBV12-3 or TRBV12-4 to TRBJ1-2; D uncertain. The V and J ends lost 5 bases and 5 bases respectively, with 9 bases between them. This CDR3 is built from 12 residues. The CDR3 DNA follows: TGTGCCAGCAGTGAGAGAGTATATGGCTACACCTTC. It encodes CASSERVYGYTF.

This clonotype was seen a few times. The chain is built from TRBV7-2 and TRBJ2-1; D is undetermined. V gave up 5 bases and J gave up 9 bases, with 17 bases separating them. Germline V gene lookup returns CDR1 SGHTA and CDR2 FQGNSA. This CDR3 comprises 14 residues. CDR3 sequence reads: CASSPIPGVGEQFF. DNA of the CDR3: TGTGCCAGCAGCCCAATTCCAGGCGTTGGTGAGCAGTTCTTC.

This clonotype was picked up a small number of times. In DNA, the CDR3 is TGTGCCACCAGGGGACTAAGCTACTACGAGCAGTACTTC. Amino acids: CATRGLSYYEQYF. This chain joins TRBV28 and TRBJ2-7; D perhaps matches TRBD2 (7 bases). The CDR3 is made up of 13 amino acids. Germline assignment: CDR1 MDHEN and CDR2 SYDVKM. Between the trimmed V and J ends, which lost 10 bases and 3 bases, there was a span of 16 bases.

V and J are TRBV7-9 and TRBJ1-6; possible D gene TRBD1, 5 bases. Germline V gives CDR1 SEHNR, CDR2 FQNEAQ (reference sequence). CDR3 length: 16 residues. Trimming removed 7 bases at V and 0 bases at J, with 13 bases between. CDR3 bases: TGTGCCAGCACCCTAGGGGCCAGCTCCTATAATTCACCCCTCCACTTT. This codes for CASTLGASSYNSPLHF. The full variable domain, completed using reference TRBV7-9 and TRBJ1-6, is DTGVSQNPRHKITKRGQNVTFRCDPISEHNRLYWYRQTLGQGPEFLTYFQNEAQLEKSRLLSDRFSAERPKGSFSTLEIQRTEQGDSAMYLCASTLGASSYNSPLHFGNGTRLTVT.

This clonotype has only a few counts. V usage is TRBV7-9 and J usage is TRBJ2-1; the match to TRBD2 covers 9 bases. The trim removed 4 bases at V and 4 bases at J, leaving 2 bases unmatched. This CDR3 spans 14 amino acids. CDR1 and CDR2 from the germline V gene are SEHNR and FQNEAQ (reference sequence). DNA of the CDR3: TGTGCCAGCAGCTGGAGCGGGGGGTACAATGAGCAGTTCTTC. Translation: CASSWSGGYNEQFF.

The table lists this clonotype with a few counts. CDR3 amino acids: CASSQAGSPIGGYTF. The DNA of the CDR3 is TGTGCCAGCAGCCAAGCGGGCTCCCCGATAGGTGGCTACACCTTC. This rearrangement joins TRBV3-1 to TRBJ1-2; D gene uncertain. The V end lost 1 base, the J end lost 7 bases, and 16 bases lay between the germline ends. Germline V CDR1 and CDR2: LGHDT, YNNKEL (reference sequence). CDR3 length equals 15 residues.

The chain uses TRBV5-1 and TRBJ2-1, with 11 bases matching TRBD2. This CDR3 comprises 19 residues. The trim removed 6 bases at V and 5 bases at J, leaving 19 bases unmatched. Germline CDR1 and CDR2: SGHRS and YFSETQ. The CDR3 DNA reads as TGCGCCAGCACCAACCTCGGGGGTACGCCGGGACTAGCGGACAATGAGCAGTTCTTC. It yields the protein CASTNLGGTPGLADNEQFF.

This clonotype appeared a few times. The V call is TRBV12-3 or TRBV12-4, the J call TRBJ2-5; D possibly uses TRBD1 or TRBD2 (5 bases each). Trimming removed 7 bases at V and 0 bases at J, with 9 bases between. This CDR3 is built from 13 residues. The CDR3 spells CASIPGHQETQYF. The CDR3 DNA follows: TGTGCCAGCATACCGGGACACCAAGAGACCCAGTACTTC.

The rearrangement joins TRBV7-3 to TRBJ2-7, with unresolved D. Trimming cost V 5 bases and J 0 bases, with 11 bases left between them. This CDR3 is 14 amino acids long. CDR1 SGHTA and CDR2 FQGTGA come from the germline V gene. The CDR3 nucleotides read TGTGCCAGCAGCCCCAATGGTTTCTCCTACGAGCAGTACTTC. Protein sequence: CASSPNGFSYEQYF.

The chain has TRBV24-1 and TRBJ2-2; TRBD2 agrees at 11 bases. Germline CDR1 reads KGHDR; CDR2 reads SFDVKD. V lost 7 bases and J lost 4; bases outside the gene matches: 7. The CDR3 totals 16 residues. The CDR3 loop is CATRPTSGSITGELFF. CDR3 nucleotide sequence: TGTGCCACCAGACCAACTAGCGGGAGTATCACCGGGGAGCTGTTTTTT.

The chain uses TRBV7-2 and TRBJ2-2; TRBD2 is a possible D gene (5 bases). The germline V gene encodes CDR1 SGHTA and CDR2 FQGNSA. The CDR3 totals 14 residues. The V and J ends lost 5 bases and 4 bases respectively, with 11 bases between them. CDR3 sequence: CASSALGSTGELFF. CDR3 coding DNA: TGTGCCAGCAGCGCACTAGGATCCACCGGGGAGCTGTTTTTT. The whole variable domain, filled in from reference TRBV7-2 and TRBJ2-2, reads GAGVSQSPSNKVTEKGKDVELRCDPISGHTALYWYRQSLGQGLEFLIYFQGNSAPDKSGLPSDRFSAERTGGSVSTLTIQRTQQEDSAVYLCASSALGSTGELFFGEGSRLTVL.